This TCR beta chain appears in the sequencing data of a study of cytomegalovirus exposure and HLA in healthy donors. General study points: In an earlier analysis, most TCR beta V segments were productive about 87% or about 30% of the time. Cytomegalovirus association was listed for 150 to 200 TCR beta chains.

As for this clone: Its antigen is as yet unknown.

When sampled, the donors appeared nominally healthy, though they likely had unrecorded immune exposures. PCR involved 60 Vbeta and 13 Jbeta primers. Repertoires were generated with immunoSEQ multiplex PCR, while TCRdb's copy carries only in-frame clones and drops some. The sample holds 100,000 to 150,000 clones, under 85% seen once. The CDR3 totals 15 residues. Trimming pared 5 bases from V and 2 bases from J, leaving 13 bases between. Germline assignment: CDR1 SGHTA and CDR2 FQGNSA. The V call is TRBV7-2, the J call TRBJ1-3, with D possibly TRBD1 on 5 matching bases. This receptor was identified in a male donor in good health and CMV-seropositive. Sequencing was performed on PBMCs. CDR3 residues: CASSTTTVPGNTIYF. CDR3 DNA sequence: TGTGCCAGCAGCACAACGACAGTCCCTGGAAACACCATATATTTT.